This TCR beta chain was observed in a study of blood T cell repertoires in COVID-19. The CDR3 spans 16 residues. From germline, CDR1 is SGHTA and CDR2 FQGNSA. The V and J ends lost 3 bases and 0 bases respectively, with 11 bases between them. Sequenced by immunoSEQ multiplex PCR; TCRdb stores in-frame clones only, minus some. This table holds just over 300,000 clones, roughly 89% found once. The specimen sequenced was PBMCs or T cells enriched from blood (not recorded which). The receptor's source is a woman between 18 and 29 years old who had recovered from COVID-19. This chain connects TRBV7-2 to TRBJ2-2, with D possibly matching TRBD2 (6 bases). The CDR3 nucleotides read TGTGCCAGCAGCTTTCTGGGCGGGACGAACACCGGGGAGCTGTTTTTT. Protein product: CASSFLGGTNTGELFF.